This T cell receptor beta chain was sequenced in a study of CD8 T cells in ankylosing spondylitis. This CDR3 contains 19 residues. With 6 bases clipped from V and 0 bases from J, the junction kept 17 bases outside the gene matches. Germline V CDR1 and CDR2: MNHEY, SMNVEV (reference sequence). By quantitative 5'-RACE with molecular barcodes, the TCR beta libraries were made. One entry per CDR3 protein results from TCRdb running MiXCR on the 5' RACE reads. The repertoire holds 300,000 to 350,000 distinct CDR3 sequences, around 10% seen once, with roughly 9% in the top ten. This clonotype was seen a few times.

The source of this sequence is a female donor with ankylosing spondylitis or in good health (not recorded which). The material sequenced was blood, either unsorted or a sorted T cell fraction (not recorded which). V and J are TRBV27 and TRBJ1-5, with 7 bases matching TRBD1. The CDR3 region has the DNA TGTGCCAGCAGCTCGAGACTGACCGGGACAGTTAATAGCAATCAGCCCCAGCATTTT. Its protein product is CASSSRLTGTVNSNQPQHF.